Sequencing of this T cell receptor (beta chain) was carried out in a study of CD8 T cells in Susac syndrome. Whole-study findings and limits: TCR sequencing and HLA analysis covered a relatively small number of individuals.

In regard to this clonotype: As yet, its antigen is unknown.

There are 14 residues in the CDR3. Per germline, CDR1 SGHVS and CDR2 FQNEAQ. V was clipped by 4 bases and J by 4 bases; unmatched bases: 4. After extraction with the RNeasy kit, roughly 0.5 to 1 ug of the RNA was reverse transcribed using random hexamers. Amplification of TCR beta CDR3 used immunoSEQ multiplex PCR across 54 Vbeta and 13 Jbeta. TCRdb re-analysed the immunoSEQ multiplex PCR reads in MiXCR, keeping a single row per CDR3 protein. Among approximately 200,000 distinct CDR3 sequences listed, 85% to 95% were seen once. The rearrangement uses TRBV7-8 and TRBJ2-5, with 9 bases aligning to TRBD1. Sequenced input: CD4+ T cells from PBMCs. The clonotype originates from a human donor with multiple sclerosis. CDR3 sequence: CASSYNRGRETQYF. For the CDR3, the DNA is TGTGCCAGCAGCTACAACAGGGGGCGAGAGACCCAGTACTTC.